This record covers a single T cell receptor beta chain. The data originate from a study of control samples from healthy donors and cancer patients. Data came from immunoSEQ multiplex PCR; TCRdb stores just in-frame clones and leaves some out. The data contain 70,000 to 90,000 clones, 85% to 95% of them singletons. This TCR was sampled from a woman younger than 35 in good health. The source material was blood.

DNA of the CDR3: TGTGCCAGCAGTTTGGGTCGACTCAGTACCGGGACAGGGTCGGCCACATGGGGGAATGAGCAGTTCTTC. Translating it yields CASSLGRLSTGTGSATWGNEQFF. The chain couples TRBV28 to TRBJ2-1, with 9 bases that match TRBD1. The CDR3 runs 23 residues. CDR1 and CDR2 from the germline V gene are MDHEN and SYDVKM. Trimming cost V 3 bases and J 7 bases; bases outside gene matches: 31.